The present entry profiles one T cell receptor beta chain with its context. What it binds is not known. V lost 0 bases and J lost 5, with 7 bases in between. CDR3 length: 13 amino acids. Germline V gives CDR1 SGHDN, CDR2 FVKESK. PCR used 60 Vbeta primers and 13 Jbeta primers. Clones were sequenced by immunoSEQ multiplex PCR, and TCRdb holds only the in-frame ones, with some missing. This repertoire shows under 150,000 clones, around 10% found once; its top ten account for approximately 7.5%. The sample originates from a study of cytomegalovirus exposure and HLA in healthy donors. Across the study: T cells numbering some 170 million yielded some 100 million unique TCR beta sequences in an earlier analysis. Findings and caveats of the study: Common viral pathogens seemed, in a later analysis, to connect with several of the most significant clusters.

The sequence was obtained from a woman in her 40s in good health and CMV-seropositive. V usage is TRBV14 and J usage is TRBJ1-1; D gene unclear. The sequenced material came from PBMCs. In DNA, the CDR3 is TGTGCCAGCAGCCAAGACTGGAGGACTGAAGCTTTCTTT. This translates into CASSQDWRTEAFF.